This TCR beta chain originates from a study of blood T cell repertoires in COVID-19. Looking at the study overall: Samples came from the United States, Italy and Spain, spanning acute and convalescent COVID-19. T cells, B-cell-depleted T cells, or PBMCs supplied cDNA or gDNA.

In the original workflow: Nucleated cell number was recorded as an estimate derived from reference gene primer amplification. Produced via immunoSEQ multiplex PCR; TCRdb's table is partial and in-frame only. Clonal size and the V and J genes are those of that table, whereas D and trimming came from the DNA. The data show around 260,000 clones, with 80% to 85% seen just once and 4.2% held by the top ten. The CDR3 is made up of 15 amino acids. Between the trimmed V and J ends, which lost 3 bases and 3 bases, there was a span of 14 bases. Germline CDR1 is SNHLY and CDR2 is FYNNEI. The sequencing input was peripheral blood. The chain has TRBV2 and TRBJ2-5; weak D call: TRBD2 (5 bases). The sequence was obtained from a man aged 60 to 75 with acute or convalescent COVID-19. CDR3 DNA: TGTGCCAGCAGTGAGAGTCGAGCGGCGAAAGAGACCCAGTACTTC. Encoded protein: CASSESRAAKETQYF.